The rows below give T cell receptor beta chains drawn from one sample of a study of vaccination and CD4 T cells after COVID-19. TCRdb fed the PCR reads into MiXCR, producing one record per CDR3 protein. The sample holds 25,000 to 30,000 distinct CDR3 sequences, 35% to 40% seen once. No antigen is known for these receptors. Specimen: CD4+ T cells from blood, cultured in vitro, collected about 7 months after SARS-CoV-2 vaccination. The receptors shown here come from a human donor who had recovered from COVID-19. The CDR3 runs from the conserved cysteine through the conserved F or W. The D gene is left open where the match is weak. The size of a clone is reported for some rows only, either as once, few or many, or as a class for expanded clones.

CDR3 protein | CDR3 DNA | J gene | V gene | clone size | CDR3 length | D gene
CSALGTGGRETQYF | TGCAGTGCGCTCGGGACAGGGGGTCGTGAGACCCAGTACTTC | TRBJ2-5 | TRBV20-1 | few | 14 | TRBD1
CASARTGLQPQHF | TGTGCCAGCGCCCGGACAGGGTTGCAGCCCCAGCATTTT | TRBJ1-5 | TRBV6-1 | NA | 13 | TRBD1
CASSGGTGHENSPLHF | TGTGCCAGCAGCGGGGGTACAGGGCATGAGAATTCACCCCTCCACTTT | TRBJ1-6 | TRBV2 | once | 16 | NA
CASSRDRSTDTQYF | TGTGCCAGCAGCCGGGACAGGAGCACAGATACGCAGTATTTT | TRBJ2-3 | TRBV2 | few | 14 | TRBD1
CSAKRTSDWADTQYF | TGCAGCGCCAAAAGGACTAGCGATTGGGCAGATACGCAGTATTTT | TRBJ2-3 | TRBV29-1 | NA | 15 | TRBD2
CASSFPGWSENTEAFF | TGTGCCAGCAGTTTTCCCGGGTGGTCGGAGAACACTGAAGCTTTCTTT | TRBJ1-1 | TRBV28 | NA | 16 | NA
CSASRGQVNSPLHF | TGCAGTGCTAGTCGTGGACAGGTCAATTCACCCCTCCACTTT | TRBJ1-6 | TRBV20-1 | NA | 14 | TRBD1
CSVAQDNNSPLHF | TGCAGCGTTGCACAAGACAATAATTCACCCCTCCACTTT | TRBJ1-6 | TRBV29-1 | NA | 13 | NA
CASSGSLGTGSHEQYF | TGTGCCAGCAGTGGTTCTCTAGGGACAGGATCCCACGAGCAGTACTTC | TRBJ2-7 | TRBV6-1 | few | 16 | TRBD1
CSVELAGAHEQFF | TGCAGCGTTGAACTAGCGGGAGCCCATGAGCAGTTCTTC | TRBJ2-1 | TRBV29-1 | NA | 13 | TRBD2
CASSLRGETQYF | TGTGCCAGCAGCTTAAGAGGAGAGACCCAGTACTTC | TRBJ2-5 | TRBV7-8 | few | 12 | NA
CASSRRPGQQETQYF | TGTGCCAGCAGCCGAAGACCGGGACAACAAGAGACCCAGTACTTC | TRBJ2-5 | TRBV7-8 | few | 15 | NA
CASRPTPNPGPNTEAFF | TGTGCCAGCAGACCCACTCCCAACCCAGGCCCGAACACTGAAGCTTTCTTT | TRBJ1-1 | TRBV7-9 | NA | 17 | NA
CASSLVAFYLGTQYF | TGTGCCAGCAGCTTAGTCGCTTTTTACCTCGGGACCCAGTACTTC | TRBJ2-5 | TRBV7-4 | few | 15 | NA
CASSHSGTSDTQYF | TGTGCCAGCAGTCATAGCGGGACATCAGATACGCAGTATTTT | TRBJ2-3 | TRBV4-2 | NA | 14 | TRBD2
CATSRGYSPGANVLTF | TGTGCCACCAGCAGAGGTTACAGCCCTGGGGCCAACGTCCTGACTTTC | TRBJ2-6 | TRBV15 | NA | 16 | NA
CASTELIRMNTEAFF | TGTGCCAGCACCGAGTTAATCAGGATGAACACTGAAGCTTTCTTT | TRBJ1-1 | TRBV28 | once | 15 | NA
CASSGTPGTGGNTIYF | TGTGCCAGCAGCGGTACGCCGGGGACGGGTGGAAACACCATATATTTT | TRBJ1-3 | TRBV7-8 | NA | 16 | NA
CASSLLAGPNNEQFF | TGTGCCAGCAGTCTATTAGCGGGGCCCAACAATGAGCAGTTCTTC | TRBJ2-1 | TRBV28 | NA | 15 | TRBD2
CASRPHQGQGAYEQYF | TGTGCCAGTAGACCTCATCAGGGACAGGGGGCTTACGAGCAGTACTTC | TRBJ2-7 | TRBV19 | NA | 16 | TRBD1
CASSVLTGGLYEQYF | TGTGCCAGCAGTGTTTTGACAGGGGGCCTTTACGAGCAGTACTTC | TRBJ2-7 | TRBV6-1 | few | 15 | TRBD1
CASSYEQGGYNEQFF | TGTGCCAGCAGCTACGAACAAGGGGGCTACAATGAGCAGTTCTTC | TRBJ2-1 | TRBV7-2 | NA | 15 | NA
CASSFEGHNEQFF | TGTGCCAGCAGCTTTGAGGGCCACAATGAGCAGTTCTTC | TRBJ2-1 | TRBV7-3 | NA | 13 | NA
CASSGRTVRTLHF | TGTGCCAGCAGTGGACGGACAGTAAGGACCCTCCACTTT | TRBJ1-6 | TRBV27 | NA | 13 | NA
CASSLSRRQETQYF | TGTGCCAGCAGTTTATCTAGAAGGCAAGAGACCCAGTACTTC | TRBJ2-5 | TRBV28 | few | 14 | NA
CASSTDRGVSGQYF | TGTGCCAGCAGCACGGACAGGGGCGTTAGCGGCCAGTACTTC | TRBJ2-5 | TRBV2 | once | 14 | TRBD1
CASSVGTGLSNQPQHF | TGTGCCAGTAGTGTCGGGACAGGGTTGAGCAATCAGCCCCAGCATTTT | TRBJ1-5 | TRBV19 | few | 16 | TRBD1